The clone carrying this TCR beta chain was detected many times. What it binds is not known. The sample is drawn from a study of Graves' ophthalmopathy and Graves' hyperthyroidism. Overall study results and limits: Clonotypes were expanded in thyroid at above 0.001 frequency, and most also appeared in blood.

Clinical symptoms, serum thyroxine, TRAb, thyroid ultrasound and orbital computed tomography were relied on for diagnosis. Amplifying from RNA transcripts, the study obtained TCR beta CDR3 regions. Following a first-round RT-PCR that used HTBI primers, a second-round multiplex PCR was carried out. TCRdb recomputed calls from the multiplex PCR reads with MiXCR, one row per CDR3 protein. There are 200,000 to 250,000 distinct CDR3 sequences in the sample; less than 30% occur only once, and 9.1% lies in the top ten. CDR3 length equals 15 residues. J was trimmed by 2 bases and V by 3 bases; bases with no gene match: 6.

This chain joins TRBV12-3 or TRBV12-4 and TRBJ1-1, with 7 positions matching TRBD1. The sequence was obtained from a man in his fifties or sixties with Graves' ophthalmopathy. Sequencing was performed on peripheral blood. Here the CDR3 reads CASSFGDRQNTEAFF. The CDR3 DNA reads as TGTGCCAGCAGTTTTGGGGACAGACAAAACACTGAAGCTTTCTTT.